This TCR beta chain is from a study of CD8 T cells in Susac syndrome. A quantity of about 0.5 to 1 ug RNA underwent reverse transcription using random hexamers. TCRdb reprocessed the immunoSEQ multiplex PCR reads via MiXCR and lists one record per CDR3 protein. The profile shows about 190,000 distinct CDR3 sequences, 85% to 95% of them singletons. The CDR3 loop spans 15 amino acids. The V and J ends lost 5 bases and 1 base, in that order; junction bases with no gene match: 8. The rearrangement joins TRBV12-3 or TRBV12-4 to TRBJ2-7; 7 bases fit TRBD1. Specimen: CD8+ T cells from PBMCs. This sequence was found in a human donor with Susac syndrome. As DNA, the CDR3 is TGTGCCAGCAGTCTACCGGGACAGAAATCCTACGAGCAGTACTTC. Its translation: CASSLPGQKSYEQYF.